These T cell receptor beta chains were read from a single sample in a study of cytomegalovirus exposure and HLA in healthy donors. The protocol was immunoSEQ multiplex PCR, while the TCRdb copy is restricted to in-frame clones and leaves out a portion. Of 150,000 or so clones in the sample, 85% to 90% are singletons; the top ten hold 2.5% to 4%. Sequencing used PBMCs. The receptors were gathered from a woman aged 18-29 years in good health and CMV-seropositive. Each CDR3 is given with its conserved first and last residue. Fields, in order: V gene, J gene, D gene, clone size, CDR3 protein, CDR3 DNA. A D gene is named only where the DNA matches it firmly. Clone size appears in some rows only: once, few, many, or a class for an expanded clone.

V gene: TRBV4-1
J gene: TRBJ2-7
D gene: TRBD2
clone size: -
CDR3 protein: CASSLGPLRGLAVLYEQYF
CDR3 DNA: TGCGCCAGCAGCCTTGGCCCCCTGAGGGGACTAGCGGTTCTCTACGAGCAGTACTTC

V gene: TRBV30
J gene: TRBJ2-5
D gene: TRBD2
clone size: -
CDR3 protein: CAWILASGRAQYF
CDR3 DNA: TGTGCCTGGATTTTGGCTAGCGGGAGGGCCCAGTACTTC

V gene: TRBV5-1
J gene: TRBJ2-1
D gene: -
clone size: -
CDR3 protein: CASSLLEGAYNEQFF
CDR3 DNA: TGCGCCAGCAGCTTGTTAGAAGGGGCCTACAATGAGCAGTTCTTC

V gene: TRBV7-9
J gene: TRBJ2-2
D gene: TRBD2
clone size: -
CDR3 protein: CAPGLINTGELFF
CDR3 DNA: TGTGCCCCGGGACTAATAAACACCGGGGAGCTGTTTTTT

V gene: TRBV10-3
J gene: TRBJ2-7
D gene: -
clone size: -
CDR3 protein: CAISESTAGANEQYF
CDR3 DNA: TGTGCCATCAGTGAGTCGACGGCAGGGGCGAACGAGCAGTACTTC

V gene: TRBV6-1
J gene: TRBJ2-5
D gene: TRBD2
clone size: -
CDR3 protein: CASSAFRASGRKETQYF
CDR3 DNA: TGTGCCAGCAGTGCCTTTAGAGCTAGCGGGAGGAAAGAGACCCAGTACTTC

V gene: TRBV19
J gene: TRBJ1-1
D gene: -
clone size: -
CDR3 protein: CASSTKAGWANTEAFF
CDR3 DNA: TGTGCCAGTAGTACGAAAGCGGGGTGGGCGAACACTGAAGCTTTCTTT

V gene: TRBV5-8
J gene: TRBJ2-3
D gene: -
clone size: -
CDR3 protein: CASSPRERARRTQYF
CDR3 DNA: TGTGCCAGCAGCCCGAGGGAGCGGGCCAGGAGAACGCAGTATTTT

V gene: TRBV4-1
J gene: TRBJ2-7
D gene: TRBD2
clone size: -
CDR3 protein: CASSQEEVRLAGLYEQYF
CDR3 DNA: TGCGCCAGCAGCCAAGAAGAAGTTCGACTAGCGGGGCTTTACGAGCAGTACTTC

V gene: TRBV27
J gene: TRBJ2-1
D gene: -
clone size: -
CDR3 protein: CASSLGQGSYNEQFF
CDR3 DNA: TGTGCCAGCAGTTTAGGGCAGGGTTCCTACAATGAGCAGTTCTTC

V gene: TRBV30
J gene: TRBJ2-6
D gene: -
clone size: -
CDR3 protein: CAWSPQGKGANVLTF
CDR3 DNA: TGTGCCTGGAGTCCGCAGGGGAAGGGGGCCAACGTCCTGACTTTC

V gene: TRBV19
J gene: TRBJ1-1
D gene: -
clone size: -
CDR3 protein: CASSIEGGVGTEAFF
CDR3 DNA: TGTGCCAGTAGTATAGAGGGAGGGGTTGGGACTGAAGCTTTCTTT

V gene: TRBV30
J gene: TRBJ1-2
D gene: -
clone size: few
CDR3 protein: CAWSVGRGVYGYTF
CDR3 DNA: TGTGCCTGGAGTGTGGGGAGGGGAGTCTATGGCTACACCTTC

V gene: TRBV6-5
J gene: TRBJ2-3
D gene: TRBD2
clone size: -
CDR3 protein: CASSLTGGFTDTQYF
CDR3 DNA: TGTGCCAGCAGTTTGACGGGGGGGTTCACAGATACGCAGTATTTT

V gene: TRBV5-6
J gene: TRBJ2-1
D gene: -
clone size: -
CDR3 protein: CASSWQGLEQFF
CDR3 DNA: TGTGCCAGCAGCTGGCAGGGTTTAGAGCAGTTCTTC

V gene: TRBV21-1
J gene: TRBJ1-2
D gene: -
clone size: -
CDR3 protein: CASSKEVRANYGYTF
CDR3 DNA: TGTGCCAGCAGCAAAGAGGTCAGGGCAAACTATGGCTACACCTTC

V gene: TRBV7-2
J gene: TRBJ2-1
D gene: -
clone size: once
CDR3 protein: CASSLGWTGNNEQFF
CDR3 DNA: TGTGCCAGCAGCTTAGGTTGGACGGGGAACAATGAGCAGTTCTTC

V gene: TRBV7-2
J gene: TRBJ2-3
D gene: -
clone size: -
CDR3 protein: CASSLERSTDTQYF
CDR3 DNA: TGTGCCAGCAGCCTAGAGAGGAGCACAGATACGCAGTATTTT

V gene: TRBV9
J gene: TRBJ1-1
D gene: TRBD1
clone size: -
CDR3 protein: CASSMWDSPNTEAFF
CDR3 DNA: TGTGCCAGCAGCATGTGGGACAGTCCCAACACTGAAGCTTTCTTT

V gene: TRBV30
J gene: TRBJ1-3
D gene: -
clone size: -
CDR3 protein: CAWRQFSGNTIYF
CDR3 DNA: TGTGCCTGGAGACAATTCTCTGGAAACACCATATATTTT

V gene: TRBV27
J gene: TRBJ2-3
D gene: TRBD2
clone size: -
CDR3 protein: CASSRREESSTDTQYF
CDR3 DNA: TGTGCCAGCAGCCGGCGGGAGGAGTCGAGCACAGATACGCAGTATTTT

V gene: TRBV6-5
J gene: TRBJ2-1
D gene: TRBD2
clone size: medium-sized
CDR3 protein: CASRDLTSGLGEQFF
CDR3 DNA: TGTGCCAGCAGGGACTTAACTAGCGGCCTCGGGGAGCAGTTCTTC

V gene: TRBV30
J gene: TRBJ1-1
D gene: TRBD1
clone size: -
CDR3 protein: CAWRKGDRDWTEAFF
CDR3 DNA: TGTGCCTGGAGAAAGGGGGACAGGGATTGGACTGAAGCTTTCTTT

V gene: TRBV6-1
J gene: TRBJ1-3
D gene: -
clone size: -
CDR3 protein: CASRGGSSGNTIYF
CDR3 DNA: TGTGCCAGCAGGGGGGGGAGCTCTGGAAACACCATATATTTT

V gene: TRBV19
J gene: TRBJ1-4
D gene: TRBD1
clone size: once
CDR3 protein: CASRDRGGATNEKLFF
CDR3 DNA: TGTGCCAGTAGGGACAGGGGAGGGGCAACTAATGAAAAACTGTTTTTT

V gene: TRBV28
J gene: TRBJ2-7
D gene: TRBD2
clone size: -
CDR3 protein: CASNPGREREGKDF
CDR3 DNA: TGTGCCAGCAACCCCGGAAGGGAGCGGGAGGGCAAGGACTTC

V gene: TRBV11-3
J gene: TRBJ2-3
D gene: -
clone size: once
CDR3 protein: CASSLKQGRADTQYF
CDR3 DNA: TGTGCCAGCAGTCTAAAACAGGGCAGAGCAGATACGCAGTATTTT

V gene: TRBV6-5
J gene: TRBJ2-1
D gene: -
clone size: -
CDR3 protein: CASSYDSRYNEQFF
CDR3 DNA: TGTGCCAGCAGTTACGACAGCAGATACAATGAGCAGTTCTTC

V gene: TRBV29-1
J gene: TRBJ1-3
D gene: -
clone size: -
CDR3 protein: CSVGGGTGNTIYF
CDR3 DNA: TGCAGCGTTGGGGGGGGGACTGGAAACACCATATATTTT

V gene: TRBV29-1
J gene: TRBJ2-7
D gene: TRBD1
clone size: -
CDR3 protein: CSVGGAGTGYHEQYF
CDR3 DNA: TGCAGCGTTGGCGGGGCGGGGACAGGGTACCACGAGCAGTACTTC

V gene: TRBV2
J gene: TRBJ2-3
D gene: TRBD1
clone size: few
CDR3 protein: CASTEGGQYTDTQYF
CDR3 DNA: TGTGCCAGCACCGAAGGGGGACAGTACACAGATACGCAGTATTTT

V gene: TRBV5-6
J gene: TRBJ1-1
D gene: -
clone size: once
CDR3 protein: CASSDEVGFATEAFF
CDR3 DNA: TGTGCCAGCAGCGACGAGGTCGGGTTTGCCACTGAAGCTTTCTTT

V gene: TRBV7-8
J gene: TRBJ2-5
D gene: TRBD1
clone size: -
CDR3 protein: CASSESGTGGIPKNF
CDR3 DNA: TGTGCCAGCAGCGAATCCGGGACAGGGGGCATCCCGAAGAACTTC

V gene: TRBV6-6
J gene: TRBJ2-7
D gene: TRBD2
clone size: -
CDR3 protein: CASSPRTSAYEQYF
CDR3 DNA: TGTGCCAGCAGCCCTAGGACTAGCGCCTACGAGCAGTACTTC

V gene: TRBV10-3
J gene: TRBJ2-7
D gene: TRBD1
clone size: -
CDR3 protein: CAISIDRGLYEQYF
CDR3 DNA: TGTGCCATCAGTATAGACAGGGGTCTTTACGAGCAGTACTTC

V gene: TRBV30
J gene: TRBJ1-4
D gene: -
clone size: -
CDR3 protein: CAWSGAPDREKLFF
CDR3 DNA: TGTGCCTGGAGTGGGGCCCCGGACAGAGAAAAACTGTTTTTT

V gene: TRBV5-1
J gene: TRBJ2-1
D gene: -
clone size: -
CDR3 protein: CASVLQPGPNNEQFF
CDR3 DNA: TGCGCCAGCGTACTACAACCGGGTCCTAACAATGAGCAGTTCTTC

V gene: TRBV6-5
J gene: TRBJ1-2
D gene: -
clone size: -
CDR3 protein: CASTLPVGARDGYTF
CDR3 DNA: TGTGCCAGCACCCTCCCCGTGGGGGCGCGGGATGGCTACACCTTC

V gene: TRBV29-1
J gene: TRBJ2-1
D gene: -
clone size: -
CDR3 protein: CSVERGGYNEQFF
CDR3 DNA: TGCAGCGTTGAGAGGGGGGGTTACAATGAGCAGTTCTTC

V gene: TRBV5-1
J gene: TRBJ1-3
D gene: -
clone size: -
CDR3 protein: CASSRTSSGNTIYF
CDR3 DNA: TGCGCCAGCAGCCGGACTTCCTCTGGAAACACCATATATTTT

V gene: TRBV27
J gene: TRBJ2-7
D gene: TRBD1
clone size: once
CDR3 protein: CASSYGTGSYEQYF
CDR3 DNA: TGTGCCAGCAGTTACGGGACAGGGTCCTACGAGCAGTACTTC

V gene: TRBV11-3
J gene: TRBJ2-7
D gene: TRBD1
clone size: -
CDR3 protein: CASSLTHRGSGEQYF
CDR3 DNA: TGTGCCAGCAGCTTAACCCACAGGGGGTCGGGCGAGCAGTACTTC

V gene: TRBV15
J gene: TRBJ1-1
D gene: -
clone size: -
CDR3 protein: CATSRDLLRNTEAFF
CDR3 DNA: TGTGCCACCAGCAGAGATCTTTTGAGAAACACTGAAGCTTTCTTT

V gene: TRBV29-1
J gene: TRBJ1-3
D gene: -
clone size: -
CDR3 protein: CSVEGWTGNTIYF
CDR3 DNA: TGCAGCGTGGAGGGCTGGACGGGAAACACCATATATTTT

V gene: TRBV19
J gene: TRBJ2-2
D gene: TRBD2
clone size: -
CDR3 protein: CASRPGLAGLHTGELFF
CDR3 DNA: TGTGCCAGTAGACCGGGACTAGCGGGACTTCACACCGGGGAGCTGTTTTTT

V gene: TRBV27
J gene: TRBJ2-1
D gene: -
clone size: -
CDR3 protein: CASSRASASSYNEQFF
CDR3 DNA: TGTGCCAGCAGCCGCGCAAGCGCGAGCTCCTACAATGAGCAGTTCTTC

V gene: TRBV6-1
J gene: TRBJ1-1
D gene: TRBD1
clone size: -
CDR3 protein: CASSQGGLRPNTEAFF
CDR3 DNA: TGTGCCAGCAGTCAAGGGGGCTTAAGGCCAAACACTGAAGCTTTCTTT

V gene: TRBV19
J gene: TRBJ1-1
D gene: -
clone size: -
CDR3 protein: CASSRTRSASGTEAFF
CDR3 DNA: TGTGCCAGTAGTAGGACTCGGTCAGCCTCTGGCACTGAAGCTTTCTTT

V gene: TRBV11-2
J gene: TRBJ2-7
D gene: TRBD2
clone size: few
CDR3 protein: CASSSPTSGTIQQYF
CDR3 DNA: TGTGCCAGCAGCTCTCCGACTAGCGGGACTATTCAGCAGTACTTC

V gene: TRBV5-1
J gene: TRBJ2-7
D gene: -
clone size: -
CDR3 protein: CASSLDLSRDYEQYF
CDR3 DNA: TGCGCCAGCAGCTTGGATCTCTCCAGGGACTACGAGCAGTACTTC

V gene: TRBV30
J gene: TRBJ2-5
D gene: -
clone size: -
CDR3 protein: CAWSVSFQDRETQYF
CDR3 DNA: TGTGCCTGGAGTGTATCTTTTCAAGATCGGGAGACCCAGTACTTC